These 18 T cell receptor beta chains were sequenced from one sample in a study of blood T cells in healthy people across ages. Primers used in a second PCR of about 6 to 11 cycles were a sample-barcoded 5' primer and a J-beta primer mix. TCRdb ran MiXCR on the 5' RACE reads and lists one entry per CDR3 protein. The sample lists 650,000 to 1,000,000 distinct CDR3 sequences, more than 35% occurring once. The source material was blood. The receptor source for this set is a man older than 75 in good health.

This clonotype was counted only a few times. The chain joins TRBV5-1 to TRBJ2-7, with 7 bases fitting TRBD1. Trimming took 4 bases from V and 1 from J; bases not matched to a gene: 5. The CDR3 sequence is 14 residues long. Germline V gene lookup returns CDR1 SGHRS and CDR2 YFSETQ. CDR3 sequence reads: CASSIGDSSYEQYF. DNA of the CDR3: TGCGCCAGCAGCATAGGGGACAGTTCCTACGAGCAGTACTTC.

A remark on this clonotype: The junction shows a germline mismatch at one end, possibly a read error. The chain has TRBV12-3 or TRBV12-4 and TRBJ2-3; the match to TRBD2 covers 10 bases. This CDR3 comprises 15 residues. The chain's CDR3 is CASSSSGGAADAQYF. The DNA for the CDR3 is TGTGCCAGCAGCTCAAGCGGGGGGGCCGCAGATGCGCAGTATTTT.

The V and J genes are TRBV28 and TRBJ2-7; D unclear. This CDR3 is 14 amino acids long. Looked up from germline, CDR1 is MDHEN and CDR2 is SYDVKM. The germline V and J ends were trimmed by 2 bases and 1 base, with 9 bases remaining between them. The CDR3 nucleotides read TGTGCCAGCAGTTTAACGGATCCATCCTACGAGCAGTACTTC. This gives the protein CASSLTDPSYEQYF. The variable domain in full, completed from reference TRBV28 and TRBJ2-7, reads DVKVTQSSRYLVKRTGEKVFLECVQDMDHENMFWYRQDPGLGLRLIYFSYDVKMKEKGDIPEGYSVSREKKERFSLILESASTNQTSMYLCASSLTDPSYEQYFGPGTRLTVT.

This clonotype appeared a few times. The chain employs TRBV19 and TRBJ2-7; the match to TRBD1 covers 12 bases. The CDR3 totals 15 residues. V shed 4 bases and J 4 bases; nucleotides not matched to a gene: 5. Looked up from germline, CDR1 is LNHDA and CDR2 is SQIVND (reference sequence). CDR3 DNA: TGTGCCAGTAGTACGGGACAGGGGGCGTCGTACGAGCAGTACTTC. Translated: CASSTGQGASYEQYF.

The V gene is TRBV7-2, the J gene TRBJ2-3; perhaps TRBD2 as D (6 bases). Germline V gene sequence: CDR1 SGHTA, CDR2 FQGNSA. The CDR3 is 15 amino acids. The ends were cut back, 4 bases at V and 0 bases at J, with 11 bases in the middle. For the CDR3, the DNA is TGTGCCAGCAGCTCCGGGAGTTCTAGCACAGATACGCAGTATTTT. Its translation is CASSSGSSSTDTQYF.

The sample holds a few counts of this clonotype. The chain recombines TRBV29-1 with TRBJ2-3; perhaps TRBD2 as D (5 bases). The CDR3 covers 14 residues. V was clipped by 7 bases and J by 0 bases, with 14 bases between them. The V gene's germline CDR1 is SQVTM and CDR2 ANQGSEA. Here the CDR3 DNA reads TGCAGCGGCCTAAGCGGCATTAGCACAGATACGCAGTATTTT. Protein: CSGLSGISTDTQYF.

The table lists this clonotype with a few counts. The rearrangement links TRBV9 to TRBJ2-1; 7 bases agree with TRBD1. This CDR3 is built from 15 residues. The ends lost 3 bases at V and 10 bases at J; junction bases unmatched: 13. Germline values: CDR1 SGDLS, CDR2 YYNGEE. CDR3 nucleotides: TGTGCCAGCAGCGCGGTAGGGGGCCGGGGCAGGGAGCAGTTCTTC. This encodes CASSAVGGRGREQFF. The full variable domain, completed using reference TRBV9 and TRBJ2-1, is DSGVTQTPKHLITATGQRVTLRCSPRSGDLSVYWYQQSLDQGLQFLIQYYNGEERAKGNILERFSAQQFPDLHSELNLSSLELGDSALYFCASSAVGGRGREQFFGPGTRLTVL.

The chain joins TRBV16 to TRBJ1-1, with no clear D. The CDR3 runs to 15 residues. With 4 bases removed from V and 2 bases from J, the gap between germline ends came to 14 bases. CDR1 is KGHSY, CDR2 FQNENV, per germline. The CDR3 DNA follows: TGTGCCAGCAGCCCCGCCGGCAGTACCAACACTGAAGCTTTCTTT. Protein: CASSPAGSTNTEAFF.

The CDR3 region is CASSYSPAGVGEQYF. CDR3 bases: TGTGCCAGCAGTTACTCTCCCGCGGGAGTCGGCGAGCAGTACTTC. The gene calls are TRBV6-2 or TRBV6-3 and TRBJ2-7; TRBD2 matches at 7 bases. CDR3 size: 15 residues. CDR1 and CDR2 (germline): MNHEY, SVGEGT. Trimming took 0 bases from V and 6 from J; bases not matched to a gene: 8.

The V and J genes are TRBV4-1 and TRBJ2-1; D is perhaps TRBD2 (6 bases). This CDR3 region has 16 residues. The V end lost 1 base, the J end lost 5 bases, and 15 bases lay between the germline ends. CDR1 MGHRA and CDR2 YSYEKL come from the germline V gene. CDR3 sequence (DNA): TGCGCCAGCAGCCAAGTCGGGAGCGGCGTTAACAATGAGCAGTTCTTC. It yields the protein CASSQVGSGVNNEQFF.

The table lists this clonotype with a few counts. The rearrangement joins TRBV20-1 to TRBJ2-5; 9 positions agree with TRBD2. The germline V gene has CDR1 DFQATT and CDR2 SNEGSKA (reference sequence). The ends lost 1 base at V and 5 bases at J; junction bases unmatched: 8. The CDR3 loop spans 15 amino acids. This CDR3 is CSARGNSGSVETQYF. For the CDR3, the DNA is TGCAGTGCTAGAGGGAATAGCGGGAGTGTTGAGACCCAGTACTTC.

This clonotype showed up just a few times. The CDR3 sequence: CASSLGRDTQAFF. The DNA of the CDR3 is TGTGCCAGCAGCTTAGGGCGGGACACCCAAGCTTTCTTT. This chain uses TRBV7-9 with TRBJ1-1; TRBD1 might be the D (6 bases). V gave up 1 base and J gave up 9 bases, with 12 bases separating them. Germline V lookup: CDR1 SEHNR, CDR2 FQNEAQ (reference sequence). The CDR3 is 13 amino acids.

The sample holds many counts of this clonotype. The J gene is TRBJ2-7, the V gene TRBV28; D ambiguous. The V gene's germline CDR1 is MDHEN and CDR2 SYDVKM. V was clipped by 2 bases and J by 7 bases, with 12 bases between them. The CDR3 has 13 residues. The CDR3 here is CASSLVAAVEQYF. The CDR3 DNA is TGTGCCAGCAGTTTAGTCGCGGCGGTAGAGCAGTACTTC.

This clonotype was observed a few times. The CDR3 DNA is TGTGCCAGCAGTTTACTAGCGGGGCCTAGCACAGATACGCAGTATTTT. Residues: CASSLLAGPSTDTQYF. This chain links TRBV28 with TRBJ2-3; the match to TRBD2 covers 9 bases. Germline V gene lookup returns CDR1 MDHEN and CDR2 SYDVKM. The length of the CDR3 is 16 residues. J lost 0 bases, V lost 2 bases, and 3 bases had no gene match.

The V and J genes are TRBV7-9 and TRBJ2-3; D is ambiguous. The V gene's germline CDR1 is SEHNR and CDR2 FQNEAQ (reference sequence). The CDR3 extends over 11 amino acids. Trimming stripped 5 bases from V and 9 bases from J, with 9 bases between. CDR3 loop: CASSPLRTQYF. The CDR3 region has the DNA TGTGCCAGCAGCCCTTTAAGAACGCAGTATTTT.

In its sample, this clonotype was seen once. A much larger clonotype is one base distant, so this may be a read error. This chain joins TRBV29-1 and TRBJ2-7, with 14 bases that match TRBD2. This CDR3 comprises 16 residues. In germline, CDR1 is SQVTM, CDR2 ANQGSEA. J lost 7 bases, V lost 3 bases, and 11 bases had no gene match. CDR3 sequence (DNA): TGCAGCGTTGATACGCTTCGGGGGACTAGCGGGGGAGAGCAGTACTTC. This gives the protein CSVDTLRGTSGGEQYF.

The V call is TRBV7-2, the J call TRBJ2-7; D ambiguous. CDR1 and CDR2 from the germline V gene are SGHTA and FQGNSA. Trimming pared 2 bases from V and 3 bases from J, leaving 8 bases between. This CDR3 is 13 amino acids long. CDR3 nucleotides: TGTGCCAGCAGCTTACCTCCGATCTACGAGCAGTACTTC. This sequence encodes CASSLPPIYEQYF.

The chain employs TRBV19 and TRBJ2-1; 9 bases map to TRBD2. The CDR3 covers 14 residues. Looked up from germline, CDR1 is LNHDA and CDR2 is SQIVND (reference sequence). J gave up 8 bases and V 5 bases, and 7 bases lay outside the gene matches. In nucleotides, the CDR3 is TGTGCCAGTAGTTATAGCGGGAGAGGCGATGAGCAGTTCTTC. Translated, it gives CASSYSGRGDEQFF. The full variable domain, its missing parts supplied by reference TRBV19 and TRBJ2-1, is DGGITQSPKYLFRKEGQNVTLSCEQNLNHDAMYWYRQDPGQGLRLIYYSQIVNDFQKGDIAEGYSVSREKKESFPLTVTSAQKNPTAFYLCASSYSGRGDEQFFGPGTRLTVL.